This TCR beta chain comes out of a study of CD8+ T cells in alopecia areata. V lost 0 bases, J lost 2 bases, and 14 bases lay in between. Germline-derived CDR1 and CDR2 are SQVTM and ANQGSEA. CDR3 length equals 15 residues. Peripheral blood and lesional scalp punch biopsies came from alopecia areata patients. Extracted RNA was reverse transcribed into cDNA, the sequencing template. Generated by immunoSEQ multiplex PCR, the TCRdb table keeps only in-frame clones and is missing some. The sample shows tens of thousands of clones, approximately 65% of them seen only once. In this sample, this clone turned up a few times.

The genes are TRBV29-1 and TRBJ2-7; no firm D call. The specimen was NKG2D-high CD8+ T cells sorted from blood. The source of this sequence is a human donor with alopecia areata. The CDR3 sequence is CSVEETIASTYEQYF. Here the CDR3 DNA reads TGCAGCGTTGAAGAGACCATCGCTTCGACCTACGAGCAGTACTTC.